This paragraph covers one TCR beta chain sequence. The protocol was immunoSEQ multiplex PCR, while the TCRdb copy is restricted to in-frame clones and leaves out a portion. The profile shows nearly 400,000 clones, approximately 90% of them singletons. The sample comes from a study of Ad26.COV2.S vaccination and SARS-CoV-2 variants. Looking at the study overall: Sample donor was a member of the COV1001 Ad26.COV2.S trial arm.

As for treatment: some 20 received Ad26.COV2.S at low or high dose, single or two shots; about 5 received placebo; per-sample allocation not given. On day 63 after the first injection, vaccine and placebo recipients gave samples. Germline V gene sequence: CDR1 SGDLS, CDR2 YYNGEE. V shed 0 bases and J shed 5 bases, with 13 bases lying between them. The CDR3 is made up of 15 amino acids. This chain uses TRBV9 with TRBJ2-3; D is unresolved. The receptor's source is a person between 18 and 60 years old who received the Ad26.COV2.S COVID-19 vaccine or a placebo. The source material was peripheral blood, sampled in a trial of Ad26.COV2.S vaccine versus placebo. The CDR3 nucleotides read TGTGCCAGCAGCGTAGCTGGGCGTCAGGTAGATACGCAGTATTTT. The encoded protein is CASSVAGRQVDTQYF.